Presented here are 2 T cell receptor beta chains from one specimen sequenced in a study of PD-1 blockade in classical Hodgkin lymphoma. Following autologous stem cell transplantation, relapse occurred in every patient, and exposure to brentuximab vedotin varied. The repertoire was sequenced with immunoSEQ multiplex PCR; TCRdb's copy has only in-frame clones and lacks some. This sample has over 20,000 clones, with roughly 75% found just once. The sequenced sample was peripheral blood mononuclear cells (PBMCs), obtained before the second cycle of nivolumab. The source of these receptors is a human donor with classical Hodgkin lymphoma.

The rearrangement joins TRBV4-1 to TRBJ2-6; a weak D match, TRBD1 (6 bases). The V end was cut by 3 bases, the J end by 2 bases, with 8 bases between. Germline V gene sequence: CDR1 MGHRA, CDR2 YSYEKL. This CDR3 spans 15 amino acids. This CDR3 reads CASSHPGAGANVLTF. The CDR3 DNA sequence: TGCGCCAGCAGCCATCCAGGGGCTGGGGCCAACGTCCTGACTTTC.

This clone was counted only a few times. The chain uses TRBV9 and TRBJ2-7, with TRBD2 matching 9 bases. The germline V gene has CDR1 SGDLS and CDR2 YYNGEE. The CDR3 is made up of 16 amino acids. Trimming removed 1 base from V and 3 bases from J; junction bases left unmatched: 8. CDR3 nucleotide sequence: TGTGCCAGCAGCGTACAAAGCGGGAGGAACCTCTACGAGCAGTACTTC. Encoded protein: CASSVQSGRNLYEQYF.